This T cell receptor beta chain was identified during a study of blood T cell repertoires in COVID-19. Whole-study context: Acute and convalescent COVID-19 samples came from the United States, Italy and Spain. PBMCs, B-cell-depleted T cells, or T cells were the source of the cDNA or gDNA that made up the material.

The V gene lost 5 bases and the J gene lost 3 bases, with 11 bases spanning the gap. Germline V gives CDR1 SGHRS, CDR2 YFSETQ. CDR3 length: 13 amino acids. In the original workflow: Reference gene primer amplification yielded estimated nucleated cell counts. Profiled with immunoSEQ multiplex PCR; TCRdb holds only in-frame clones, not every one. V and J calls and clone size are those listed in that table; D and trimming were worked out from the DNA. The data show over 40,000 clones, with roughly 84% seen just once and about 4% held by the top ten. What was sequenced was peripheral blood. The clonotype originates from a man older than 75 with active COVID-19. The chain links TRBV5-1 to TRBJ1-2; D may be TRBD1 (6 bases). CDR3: CASRVTGDYGYTF. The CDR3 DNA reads TGCGCCAGCAGGGTGACAGGTGACTATGGCTACACCTTC.